This TCR beta chain was retrieved from a study of blood T cells in healthy people across ages. Study-wide results and caveats: Unknown donor CMV status possibly confounded expanded clonotype changes. In older individuals, TCR beta diversity per million T cells was lower, falling roughly linearly with age.

Together with a sample-barcoded 5' primer, a J-beta primer mix was included in a second PCR lasting roughly 6 to 12 cycles. TCRdb re-analysed the 5' RACE reads in MiXCR, keeping a single row per CDR3 protein. The repertoire holds around 690,000 distinct CDR3 sequences, with under 70% as singletons. About this clonotype itself: Its cognate antigen is unknown.

Individuals who donated were healthy Caucasians from Russia aged about 6 to 90. This sequence was found in a man aged 55 to 70 in good health. Sequences were obtained from blood.

The CDR3 bases are TGTGCCAGCAGCAAGCGGAAGGGGACCGTCAACCCCTACGAGCAGTACTTC. Translation gives CASSKRKGTVNPYEQYF. J is TRBJ2-4 and V is TRBV7-9; the D gene could be TRBD1 or TRBD2 (5 bases each). Judging by the DNA end, TRBJ2-7 fits better; the J call may be wrong. The CDR3 covers 17 residues. Germline CDR1 SEHNR, CDR2 FQNEAQ (reference sequence).